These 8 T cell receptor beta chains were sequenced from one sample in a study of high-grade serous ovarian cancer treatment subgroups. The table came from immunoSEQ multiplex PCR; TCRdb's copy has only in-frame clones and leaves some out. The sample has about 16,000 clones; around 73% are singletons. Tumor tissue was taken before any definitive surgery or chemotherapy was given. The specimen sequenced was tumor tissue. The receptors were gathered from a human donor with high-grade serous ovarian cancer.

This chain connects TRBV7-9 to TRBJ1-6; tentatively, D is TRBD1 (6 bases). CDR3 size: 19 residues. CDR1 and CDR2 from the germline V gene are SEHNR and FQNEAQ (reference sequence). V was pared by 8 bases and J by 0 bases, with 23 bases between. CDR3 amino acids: CASASRDTQKSSYNSPLHF. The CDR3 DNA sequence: TGTGCCAGCGCCTCCCGGGACACCCAAAAAAGCTCCTATAATTCACCCCTCCACTTT.

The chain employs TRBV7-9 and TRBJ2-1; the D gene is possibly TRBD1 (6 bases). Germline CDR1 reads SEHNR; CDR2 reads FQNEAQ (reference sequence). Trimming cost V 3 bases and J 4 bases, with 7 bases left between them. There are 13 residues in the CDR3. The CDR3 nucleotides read TGTGCCAGCAGCTTCGGACAGTACAATGAGCAGTTCTTC. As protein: CASSFGQYNEQFF. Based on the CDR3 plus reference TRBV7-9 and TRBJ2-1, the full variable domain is DTGVSQNPRHKITKRGQNVTFRCDPISEHNRLYWYRQTLGQGPEFLTYFQNEAQLEKSRLLSDRFSAERPKGSFSTLEIQRTEQGDSAMYLCASSFGQYNEQFFGPGTRLTVL.

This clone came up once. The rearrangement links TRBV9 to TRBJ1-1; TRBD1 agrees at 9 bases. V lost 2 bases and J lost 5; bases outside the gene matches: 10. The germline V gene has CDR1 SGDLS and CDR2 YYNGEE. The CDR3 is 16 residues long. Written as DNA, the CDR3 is TGTGCCAGCAGCGTCAATACCGGGACAGGGAGTACTGAAGCTTTCTTT. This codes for CASSVNTGTGSTEAFF. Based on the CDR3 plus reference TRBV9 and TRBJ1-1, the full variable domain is DSGVTQTPKHLITATGQRVTLRCSPRSGDLSVYWYQQSLDQGLQFLIQYYNGEERAKGNILERFSAQQFPDLHSELNLSSLELGDSALYFCASSVNTGTGSTEAFFGQGTRLTVV.

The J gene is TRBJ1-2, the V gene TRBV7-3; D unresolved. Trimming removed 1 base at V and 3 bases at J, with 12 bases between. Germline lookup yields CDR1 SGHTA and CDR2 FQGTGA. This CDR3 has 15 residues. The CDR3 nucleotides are TGTGCCAGCAGCTTAAAGGCAGGAGGGTACTATGGCTACACCTTC. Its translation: CASSLKAGGYYGYTF. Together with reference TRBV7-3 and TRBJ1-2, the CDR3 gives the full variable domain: GAGVSQTPSNKVTEKGKYVELRCDPISGHTALYWYRQSLGQGPEFLIYFQGTGAADDSGLPNDRFFAVRPEGSVSTLKIQRTERGDSAVYLCASSLKAGGYYGYTFGSGTRLTVV.

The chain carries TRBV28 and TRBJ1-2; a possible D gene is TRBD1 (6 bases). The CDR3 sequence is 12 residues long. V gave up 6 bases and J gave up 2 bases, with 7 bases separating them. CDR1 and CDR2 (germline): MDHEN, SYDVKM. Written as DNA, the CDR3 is TGTGCCAGCAGACAGGGAAACTATGGCTACACCTTC. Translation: CASRQGNYGYTF.

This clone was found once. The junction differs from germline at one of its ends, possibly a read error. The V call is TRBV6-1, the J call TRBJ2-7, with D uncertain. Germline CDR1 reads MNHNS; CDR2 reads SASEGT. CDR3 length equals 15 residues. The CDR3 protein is CASIESVRFSYEQYF. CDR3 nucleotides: TGTGCCAGCATTGAATCGGTCAGGTTCTCCTACGAGCAGTACTTC.

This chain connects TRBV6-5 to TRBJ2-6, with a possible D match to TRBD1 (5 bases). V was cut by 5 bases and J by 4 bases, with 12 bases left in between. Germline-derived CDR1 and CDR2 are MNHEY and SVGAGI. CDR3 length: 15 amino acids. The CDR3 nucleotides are TGTGCCAGCAGTCCCCCAGGGTCCGGGGCCAACGTCCTGACTTTC. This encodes CASSPPGSGANVLTF.

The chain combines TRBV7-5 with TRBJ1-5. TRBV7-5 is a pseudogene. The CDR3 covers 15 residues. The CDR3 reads CARSSGMGVDQPQHF. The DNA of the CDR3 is TGTGCCAGAAGCTCGGGAATGGGCGTCGATCAGCCCCAGCATTTT.